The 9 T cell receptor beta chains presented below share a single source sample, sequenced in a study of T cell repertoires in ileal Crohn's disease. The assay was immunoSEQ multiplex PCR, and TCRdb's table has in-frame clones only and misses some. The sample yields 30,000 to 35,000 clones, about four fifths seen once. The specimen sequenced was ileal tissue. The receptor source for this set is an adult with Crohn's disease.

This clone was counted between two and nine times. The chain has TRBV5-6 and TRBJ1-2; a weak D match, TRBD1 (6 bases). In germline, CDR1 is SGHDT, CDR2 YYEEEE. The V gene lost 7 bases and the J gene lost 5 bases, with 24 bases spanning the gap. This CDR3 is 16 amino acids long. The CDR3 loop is CASGKAVAGAGYGYTF. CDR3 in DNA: TGTGCCAGCGGGAAAGCCGTTGCGGGGGCTGGTTATGGCTACACCTTC.

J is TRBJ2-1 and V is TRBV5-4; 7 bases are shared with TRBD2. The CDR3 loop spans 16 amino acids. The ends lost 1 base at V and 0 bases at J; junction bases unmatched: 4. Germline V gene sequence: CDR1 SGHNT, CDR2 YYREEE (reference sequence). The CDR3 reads CASSLNGGGSYNEQFF. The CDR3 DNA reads TGTGCCAGCAGCTTGAATGGGGGGGGCTCCTACAATGAGCAGTTCTTC.

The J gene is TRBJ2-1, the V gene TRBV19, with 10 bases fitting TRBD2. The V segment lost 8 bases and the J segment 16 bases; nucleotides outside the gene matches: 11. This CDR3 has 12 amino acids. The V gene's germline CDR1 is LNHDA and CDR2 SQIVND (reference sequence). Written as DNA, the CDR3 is TGTGCCAGTTCCCCCGGACTAGCGGCACGTTTCTTC. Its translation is CASSPGLAARFF.

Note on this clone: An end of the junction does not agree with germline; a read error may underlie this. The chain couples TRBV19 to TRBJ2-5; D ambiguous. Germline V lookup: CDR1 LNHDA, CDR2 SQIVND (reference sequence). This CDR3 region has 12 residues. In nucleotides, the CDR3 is TGTGCCGGTAGTATGGGCGTGGGGACCCAGTACTTC. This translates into CAGSMGVGTQYF.

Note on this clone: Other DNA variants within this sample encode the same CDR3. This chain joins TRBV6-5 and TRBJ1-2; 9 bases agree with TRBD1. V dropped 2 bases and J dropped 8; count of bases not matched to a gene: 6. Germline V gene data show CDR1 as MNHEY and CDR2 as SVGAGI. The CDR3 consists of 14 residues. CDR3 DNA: TGTGCCAGCAGTTACGGGACAGGGACGTACGGCTACACCTTC. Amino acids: CASSYGTGTYGYTF.

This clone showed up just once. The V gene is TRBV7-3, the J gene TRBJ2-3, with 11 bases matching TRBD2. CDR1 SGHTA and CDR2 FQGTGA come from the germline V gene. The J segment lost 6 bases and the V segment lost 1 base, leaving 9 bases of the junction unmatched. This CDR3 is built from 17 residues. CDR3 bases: TGTGCCAGCAGCTTAATGGCTAGCGGGAGGCCCGGGGATACGCAGTATTTT. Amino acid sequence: CASSLMASGRPGDTQYF.

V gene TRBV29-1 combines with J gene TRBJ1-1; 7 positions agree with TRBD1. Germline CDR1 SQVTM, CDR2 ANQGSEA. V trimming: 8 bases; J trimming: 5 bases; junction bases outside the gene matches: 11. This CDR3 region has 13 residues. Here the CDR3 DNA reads TGCAGCTTTACAGGGGTGGCTCGTACTGAAGCTTTCTTT. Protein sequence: CSFTGVARTEAFF.

The CDR3 DNA follows: TGCGCCAGCAGCTTGGGGAACAGATACTACACCTTC. This encodes CASSLGNRYYTF. The V and J genes are TRBV5-1 and TRBJ1-2; D remains ambiguous. In germline, CDR1 is SGHRS, CDR2 YFSETQ. The CDR3 spans 12 residues. V was trimmed by 0 bases and J by 10 bases, leaving 10 bases between them. Using reference TRBV5-1 and TRBJ1-2 for the parts outside the CDR3, the full variable domain is KAGVTQTPRYLIKTRGQQVTLSCSPISGHRSVSWYQQTPGQGLQFLFEYFSETQRNKGNFPGRFSGRQFSNSRSEMNVSTLELGDSALYLCASSLGNRYYTFGSGTRLTVV.

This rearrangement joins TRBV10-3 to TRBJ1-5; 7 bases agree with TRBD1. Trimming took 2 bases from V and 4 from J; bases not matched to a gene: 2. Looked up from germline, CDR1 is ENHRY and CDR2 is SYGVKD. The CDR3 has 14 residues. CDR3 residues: CAISEGQVNQPQHF. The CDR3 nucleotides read TGTGCCATCAGTGAGGGACAGGTTAATCAGCCCCAGCATTTT.